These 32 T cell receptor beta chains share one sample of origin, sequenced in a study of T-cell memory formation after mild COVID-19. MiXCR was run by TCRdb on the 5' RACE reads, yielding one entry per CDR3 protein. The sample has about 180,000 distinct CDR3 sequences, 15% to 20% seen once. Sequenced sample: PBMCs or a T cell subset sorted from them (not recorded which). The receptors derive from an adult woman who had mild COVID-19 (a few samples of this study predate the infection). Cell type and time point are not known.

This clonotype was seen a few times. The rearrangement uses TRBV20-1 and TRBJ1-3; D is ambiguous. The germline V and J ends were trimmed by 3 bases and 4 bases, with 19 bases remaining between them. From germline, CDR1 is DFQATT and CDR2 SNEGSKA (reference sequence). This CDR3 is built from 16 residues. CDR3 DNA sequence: TGCAGTGCTAGCCTACTTGGTGGGGTGGGCGGAAACACCATATATTTT. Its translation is CSASLLGGVGGNTIYF.

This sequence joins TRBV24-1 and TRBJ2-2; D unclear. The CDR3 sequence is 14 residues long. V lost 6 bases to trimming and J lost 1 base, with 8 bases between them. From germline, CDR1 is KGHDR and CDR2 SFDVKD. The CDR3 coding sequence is TGTGCCACCAGTTTGGGCAGGAACACCGGGGAGCTGTTTTTT. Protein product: CATSLGRNTGELFF.

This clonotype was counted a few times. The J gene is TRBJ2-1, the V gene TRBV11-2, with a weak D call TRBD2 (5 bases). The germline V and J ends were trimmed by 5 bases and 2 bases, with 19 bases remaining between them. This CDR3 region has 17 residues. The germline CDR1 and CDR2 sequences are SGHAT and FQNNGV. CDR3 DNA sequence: TGTGCCAGCAGCAGAATGGGGAGAGCGGAGACCTACAATGAGCAGTTCTTC. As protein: CASSRMGRAETYNEQFF.

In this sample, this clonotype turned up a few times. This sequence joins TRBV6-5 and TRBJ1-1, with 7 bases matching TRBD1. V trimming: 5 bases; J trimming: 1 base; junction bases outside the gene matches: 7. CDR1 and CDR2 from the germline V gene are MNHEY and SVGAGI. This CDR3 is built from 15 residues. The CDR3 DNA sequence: TGTGCCAGCAGTCCTACCCGGACAGGGAACACTGAAGCTTTCTTT. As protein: CASSPTRTGNTEAFF.

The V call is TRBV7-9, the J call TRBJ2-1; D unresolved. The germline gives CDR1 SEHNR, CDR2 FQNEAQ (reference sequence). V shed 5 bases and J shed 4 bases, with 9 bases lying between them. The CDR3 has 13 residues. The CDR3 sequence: CASSPEPYNEQFF. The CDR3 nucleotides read TGTGCCAGCAGCCCAGAACCTTACAATGAGCAGTTCTTC.

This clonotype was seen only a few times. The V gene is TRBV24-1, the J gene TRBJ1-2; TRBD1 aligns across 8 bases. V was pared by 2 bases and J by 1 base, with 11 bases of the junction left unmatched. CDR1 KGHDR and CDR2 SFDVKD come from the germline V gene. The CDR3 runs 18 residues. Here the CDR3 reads CATSDSGRTGTFNYGYTF. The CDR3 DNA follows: TGTGCCACCAGTGATTCCGGGAGGACAGGGACCTTTAACTATGGCTACACCTTC.

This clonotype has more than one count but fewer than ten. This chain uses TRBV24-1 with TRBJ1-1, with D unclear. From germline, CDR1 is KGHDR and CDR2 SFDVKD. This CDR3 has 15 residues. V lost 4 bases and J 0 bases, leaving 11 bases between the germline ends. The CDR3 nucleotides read TGTGCCACCAGTGACTCGGGTCAAATGAACACTGAAGCTTTCTTT. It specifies CATSDSGQMNTEAFF.

CDR3 in DNA: TGCGCCAGCAGCCGCCAAGTGGGGGTAAACTATGGCTACACCTTC. This translates into CASSRQVGVNYGYTF. V gene TRBV4-3 combines with J gene TRBJ1-2; the D gene is possibly TRBD1 (5 bases). This CDR3 comprises 15 residues. Per the germline V gene, CDR1 is LGHNA and CDR2 is YSLEER. V was trimmed by 4 bases and J by 2 bases, leaving 14 bases between them.

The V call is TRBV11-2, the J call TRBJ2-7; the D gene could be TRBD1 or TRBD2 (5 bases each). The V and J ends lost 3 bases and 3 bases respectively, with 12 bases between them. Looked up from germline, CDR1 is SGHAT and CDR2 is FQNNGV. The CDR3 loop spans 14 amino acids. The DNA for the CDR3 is TGTGCCAGCAGCTTCTGGGACGGTAACTACGAGCAGTACTTC. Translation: CASSFWDGNYEQYF. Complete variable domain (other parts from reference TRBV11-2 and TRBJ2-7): EAGVAQSPRYKIIEKRQSVAFWCNPISGHATLYWYQQILGQGPKLLIQFQNNGVVDDSQLPKDRFSAERLKGVDSTLKIQPAKLEDSAVYLCASSFWDGNYEQYFGPGTRLTVT.

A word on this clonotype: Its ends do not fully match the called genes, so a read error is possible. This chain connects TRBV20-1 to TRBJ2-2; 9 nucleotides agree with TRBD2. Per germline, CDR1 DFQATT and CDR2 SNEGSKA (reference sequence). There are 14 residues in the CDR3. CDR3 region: CSARDSGRTGELFF. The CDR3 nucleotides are TGCAGTGCTCGAGACAGCGGGAGGACCGGGGAGCTGTTTTTT.

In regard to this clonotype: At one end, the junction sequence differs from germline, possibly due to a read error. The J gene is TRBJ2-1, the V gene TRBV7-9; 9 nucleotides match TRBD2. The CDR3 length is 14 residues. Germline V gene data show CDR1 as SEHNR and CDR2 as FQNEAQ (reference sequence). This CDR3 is CASRLAGAQGEQFF. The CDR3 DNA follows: TGTGCCAGCAGGTTAGCGGGGGCCCAGGGTGAGCAGTTCTTC.

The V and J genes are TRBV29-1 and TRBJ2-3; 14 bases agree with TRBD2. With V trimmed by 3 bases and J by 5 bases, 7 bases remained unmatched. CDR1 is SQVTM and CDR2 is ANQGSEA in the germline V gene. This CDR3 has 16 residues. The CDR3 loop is CSVERLAGGIGDTQYF. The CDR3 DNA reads TGCAGCGTTGAGAGACTAGCGGGAGGGATTGGAGATACGCAGTATTTT.

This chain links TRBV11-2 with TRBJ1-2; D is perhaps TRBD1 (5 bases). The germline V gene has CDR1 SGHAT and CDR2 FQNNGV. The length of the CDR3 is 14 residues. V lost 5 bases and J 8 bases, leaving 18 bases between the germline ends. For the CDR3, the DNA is TGTGCCAGCAGCCCTTGGGGCCCCCCATCCGGCTACACCTTC. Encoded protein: CASSPWGPPSGYTF.

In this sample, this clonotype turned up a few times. CDR3 residues: CASSIYRDRGEAFF. The CDR3 nucleotides are TGTGCCAGCAGTATTTACCGGGACAGGGGGGAAGCTTTCTTT. This chain links TRBV12-3 or TRBV12-4 with TRBJ1-1; 11 bases line up with TRBD1. Trimming at V came to 5 bases and at J to 8 bases, leaving 7 bases not matched to a gene. This CDR3 region has 14 residues.

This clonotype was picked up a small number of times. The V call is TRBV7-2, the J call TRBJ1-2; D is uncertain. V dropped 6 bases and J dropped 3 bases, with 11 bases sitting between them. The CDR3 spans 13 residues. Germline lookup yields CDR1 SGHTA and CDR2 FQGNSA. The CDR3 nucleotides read TGTGCCAGCAGGACCGGCTACGACTATGGCTACACCTTC. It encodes CASRTGYDYGYTF.

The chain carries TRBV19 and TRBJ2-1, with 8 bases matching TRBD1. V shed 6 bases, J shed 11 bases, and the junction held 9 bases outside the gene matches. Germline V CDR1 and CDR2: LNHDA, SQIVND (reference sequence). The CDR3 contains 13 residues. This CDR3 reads CASRGARGLQQFF. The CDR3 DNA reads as TGTGCCAGTAGAGGGGCCAGGGGGCTTCAGCAGTTCTTC.

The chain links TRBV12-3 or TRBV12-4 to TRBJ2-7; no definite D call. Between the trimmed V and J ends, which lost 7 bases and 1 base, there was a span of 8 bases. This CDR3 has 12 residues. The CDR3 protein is CASNPQSYEQYF. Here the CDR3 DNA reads TGTGCCAGCAATCCGCAGTCCTACGAGCAGTACTTC.

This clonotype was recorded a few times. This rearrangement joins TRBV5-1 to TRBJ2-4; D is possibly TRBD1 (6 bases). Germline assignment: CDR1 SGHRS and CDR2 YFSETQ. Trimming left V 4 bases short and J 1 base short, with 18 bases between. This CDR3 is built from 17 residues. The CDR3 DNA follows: TGCGCCAGCAGCCGTAACTCAGGGGATCTGGCCAAAAACATTCAGTACTTC. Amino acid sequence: CASSRNSGDLAKNIQYF. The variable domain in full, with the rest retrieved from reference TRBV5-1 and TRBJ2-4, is KAGVTQTPRYLIKTRGQQVTLSCSPISGHRSVSWYQQTPGQGLQFLFEYFSETQRNKGNFPGRFSGRQFSNSRSEMNVSTLELGDSALYLCASSRNSGDLAKNIQYFGAGTRLSVL.

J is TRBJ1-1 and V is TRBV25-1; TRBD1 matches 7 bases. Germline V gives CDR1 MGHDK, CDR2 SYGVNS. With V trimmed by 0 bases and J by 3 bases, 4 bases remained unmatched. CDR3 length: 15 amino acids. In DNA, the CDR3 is TGTGCCAGCAGTGAATATACAGGGGAGGACACTGAAGCTTTCTTT. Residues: CASSEYTGEDTEAFF.

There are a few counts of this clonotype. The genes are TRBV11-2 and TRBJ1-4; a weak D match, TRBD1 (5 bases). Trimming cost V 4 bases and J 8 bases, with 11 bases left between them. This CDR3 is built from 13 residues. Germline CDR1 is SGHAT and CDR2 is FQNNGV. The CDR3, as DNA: TGTGCCAGCAGCTCTGCCCGGGGCGAAAAACTGTTTTTT. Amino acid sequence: CASSSARGEKLFF.

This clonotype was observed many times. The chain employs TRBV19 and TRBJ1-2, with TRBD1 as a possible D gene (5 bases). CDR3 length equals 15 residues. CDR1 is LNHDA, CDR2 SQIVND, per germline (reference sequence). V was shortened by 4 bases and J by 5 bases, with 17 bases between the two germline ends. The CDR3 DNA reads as TGTGCCAGTAGTACCAACCCCCGGGGGTCGTATGGCTACACCTTC. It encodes CASSTNPRGSYGYTF.

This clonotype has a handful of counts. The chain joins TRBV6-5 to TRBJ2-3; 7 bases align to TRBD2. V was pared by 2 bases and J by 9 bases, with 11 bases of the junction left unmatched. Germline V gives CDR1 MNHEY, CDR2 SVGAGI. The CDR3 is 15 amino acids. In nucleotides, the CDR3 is TGTGCCAGCAGTTACGACCGGGAGGCCACAGGAACGCAGTATTTT. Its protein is CASSYDREATGTQYF.

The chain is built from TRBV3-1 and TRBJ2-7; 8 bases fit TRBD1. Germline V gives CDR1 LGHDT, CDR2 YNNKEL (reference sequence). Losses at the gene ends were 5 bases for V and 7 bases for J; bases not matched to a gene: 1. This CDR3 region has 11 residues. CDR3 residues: CASSWDREQYF. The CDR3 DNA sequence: TGTGCCAGCAGCTGGGACAGGGAGCAGTACTTC.

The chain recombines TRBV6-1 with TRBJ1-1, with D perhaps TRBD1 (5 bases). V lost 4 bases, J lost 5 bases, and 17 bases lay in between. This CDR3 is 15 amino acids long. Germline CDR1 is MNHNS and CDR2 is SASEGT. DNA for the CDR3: TGTGCCAGCAGTGGGGCAGGGTTAGGATGGACTGAAGCTTTCTTT. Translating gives CASSGAGLGWTEAFF.

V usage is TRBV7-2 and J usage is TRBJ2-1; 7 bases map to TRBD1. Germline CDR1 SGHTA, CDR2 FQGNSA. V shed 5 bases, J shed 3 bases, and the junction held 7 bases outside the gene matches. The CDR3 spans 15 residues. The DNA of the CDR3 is TGTGCCAGCAGCACACAAGGACAGGTCTACAATGAGCAGTTCTTC. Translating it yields CASSTQGQVYNEQFF.

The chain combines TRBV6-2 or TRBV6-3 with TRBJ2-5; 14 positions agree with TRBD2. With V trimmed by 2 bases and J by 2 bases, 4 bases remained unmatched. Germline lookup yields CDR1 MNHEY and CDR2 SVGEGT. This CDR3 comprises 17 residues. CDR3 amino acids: CASSYGGTSGSQETQYF. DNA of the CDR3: TGTGCCAGCAGTTACGGGGGGACTAGCGGGAGTCAAGAGACCCAGTACTTC.

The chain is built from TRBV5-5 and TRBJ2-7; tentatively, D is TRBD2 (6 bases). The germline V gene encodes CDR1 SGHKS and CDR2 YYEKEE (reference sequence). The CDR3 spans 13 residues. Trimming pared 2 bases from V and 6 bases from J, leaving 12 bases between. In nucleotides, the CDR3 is TGTGCCAGCAGCTTCTTTACGGAGGGCGAGCAGTACTTC. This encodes CASSFFTEGEQYF.

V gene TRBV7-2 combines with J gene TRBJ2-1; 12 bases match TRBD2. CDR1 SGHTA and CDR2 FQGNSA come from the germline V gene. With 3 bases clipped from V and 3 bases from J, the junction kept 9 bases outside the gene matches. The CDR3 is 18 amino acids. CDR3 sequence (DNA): TGTGCCAGCAGCTTCCCTAGCGGGGGGGCATCCCACTACAATGAGCAGTTCTTC. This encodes CASSFPSGGASHYNEQFF.

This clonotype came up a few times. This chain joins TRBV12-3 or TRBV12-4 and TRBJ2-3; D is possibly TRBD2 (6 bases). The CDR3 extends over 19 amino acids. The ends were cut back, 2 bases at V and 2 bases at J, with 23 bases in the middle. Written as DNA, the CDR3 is TGTGCCAGCAGTTTATCGCTCCGGAGCAGCGGGCTGGCCACAGATACGCAGTATTTT. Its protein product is CASSLSLRSSGLATDTQYF.

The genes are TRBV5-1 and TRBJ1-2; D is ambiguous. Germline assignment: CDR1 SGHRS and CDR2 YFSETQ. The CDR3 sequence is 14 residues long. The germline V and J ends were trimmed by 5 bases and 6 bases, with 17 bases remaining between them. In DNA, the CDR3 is TGCGCCAGCAGAGGGTTGGGAGATGAACATGGCTACACCTTC. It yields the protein CASRGLGDEHGYTF.

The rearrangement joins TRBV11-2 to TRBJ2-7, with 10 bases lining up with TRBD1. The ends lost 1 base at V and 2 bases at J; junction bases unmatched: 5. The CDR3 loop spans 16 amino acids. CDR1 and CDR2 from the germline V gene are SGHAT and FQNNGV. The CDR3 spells CASSLASGQGAYEQYF. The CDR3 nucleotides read TGTGCCAGCAGCTTAGCATCCGGACAGGGGGCCTACGAGCAGTACTTC.

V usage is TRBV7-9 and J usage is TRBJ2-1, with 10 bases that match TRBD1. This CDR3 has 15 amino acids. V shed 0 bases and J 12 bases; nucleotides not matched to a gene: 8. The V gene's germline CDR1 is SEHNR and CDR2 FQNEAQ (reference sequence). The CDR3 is CASSLALGQGLMQFF. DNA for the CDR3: TGTGCCAGCAGCTTAGCTTTGGGACAGGGGTTGATGCAGTTCTTC.